These 16 T cell receptor beta chains came from one sample sequenced in a study of blood T cells in healthy people across ages. A sample-barcoded 5' primer and a J-beta primer mix were used in a second PCR of about 7 to 11 cycles. TCRdb independently ran MiXCR on the 5' RACE reads; one entry per CDR3 protein. The sample yields some 290,000 distinct CDR3 sequences, around 27% seen once. The sequencing input was blood. These receptors were collected from a woman between 65 and 79 years old in good health.

The CDR3 reads CASSASGQGSNQPQHF. The CDR3 DNA follows: TGTGCCAGTAGCGCCTCGGGACAAGGAAGCAATCAGCCCCAGCATTTT. The gene calls are TRBV19 and TRBJ1-5; D is possibly TRBD1 (6 bases). Germline loops: CDR1 LNHDA, CDR2 SQIVND (reference sequence). The V gene lost 6 bases and the J gene lost 1 base, with 16 bases spanning the gap. The CDR3 has 16 residues.

This clonotype occurred many times. The V and J genes are TRBV28 and TRBJ2-7, with D tentatively TRBD2 (5 bases). CDR3 length: 15 amino acids. The germline V gene has CDR1 MDHEN and CDR2 SYDVKM. V shed 7 bases and J shed 6 bases, with 22 bases lying between them. CDR3 nucleotide sequence: TGTGCCAGCACCCGGGAAAAGGGCTATGTGGGCGAGCAGTACTTC. It encodes CASTREKGYVGEQYF.

This clonotype came up a few times. The chain recombines TRBV5-6 with TRBJ2-2; no clear D. The CDR3 consists of 15 residues. Germline V gene sequence: CDR1 SGHDT, CDR2 YYEEEE. With 0 bases removed from V and 1 base from J, the gap between germline ends came to 7 bases. The DNA for the CDR3 is TGTGCCAGCAGCTTGGATGAGAGGAACACCGGGGAGCTGTTTTTT. Translated, it gives CASSLDERNTGELFF.

The chain combines TRBV3-1 with TRBJ2-3; the D call may be TRBD1 or TRBD2 (6 bases each). There are 19 residues in the CDR3. V lost 0 bases and J 2 bases, leaving 21 bases between the germline ends. Germline V gene data show CDR1 as LGHDT and CDR2 as YNNKEL (reference sequence). The CDR3: CASSQESELKGEVTDTQYF. The CDR3 DNA follows: TGTGCCAGCAGCCAAGAGAGCGAATTGAAGGGGGAGGTCACAGATACGCAGTATTTT.

The chain joins TRBV7-3 to TRBJ2-1; D not certain. V lost 1 base and J lost 4, with 11 bases in between. Germline values: CDR1 SGHTA, CDR2 FQGTGA. The length of the CDR3 is 15 residues. The CDR3, as DNA: TGTGCCAGCAGCTTAAGCGCGGAGCGATACAATGAGCAGTTCTTC. Amino acid sequence: CASSLSAERYNEQFF.

This rearrangement joins TRBV7-2 to TRBJ2-1; 7 bases agree with TRBD2. J was trimmed by 2 bases and V by 5 bases; bases with no gene match: 6. The CDR3 spans 15 residues. Looked up from germline, CDR1 is SGHTA and CDR2 is FQGNSA. The CDR3 bases are TGTGCCAGCAGCCGTACTAGCGCAACCTACAATGAGCAGTTCTTC. It encodes CASSRTSATYNEQFF.

This clonotype was picked up a small number of times. This sequence joins TRBV9 and TRBJ1-1; maybe TRBD1 (6 bases). The CDR3 loop spans 11 amino acids. V lost 4 bases and J 10 bases, leaving 11 bases between the germline ends. Germline V gene data show CDR1 as SGDLS and CDR2 as YYNGEE. For the CDR3, the DNA is TGTGCCAGCAGCCAAGGACAGATAGCTTTCTTT. Translation gives CASSQGQIAFF.

This clonotype was observed a handful of times. V usage is TRBV20-1 and J usage is TRBJ2-1; D not certain. This CDR3 spans 16 amino acids. V was pared by 2 bases and J by 5 bases, with 19 bases between. The germline CDR1 and CDR2 sequences are DFQATT and SNEGSKA (reference sequence). The CDR3 sequence: CSARPAGYREHNEQFF. For the CDR3, the DNA is TGCAGTGCTAGACCGGCAGGTTACCGCGAACACAATGAGCAGTTCTTC.

The chain carries TRBV20-1 and TRBJ2-5; D not resolved. Germline V gives CDR1 DFQATT, CDR2 SNEGSKA (reference sequence). CDR3 length: 21 residues. The V end was cut by 0 bases, the J end by 1 base, with 30 bases between. The CDR3 nucleotides read TGCAGTGCTAGAGATAGGGATCTGGCGCGGCAAAAAAAGGGTTTCCAAGAGACCCAGTACTTC. Amino acids: CSARDRDLARQKKGFQETQYF.

In its sample, this clonotype was seen a few times. The rearrangement links TRBV4-1 to TRBJ2-2; 9 bases are a match to TRBD2. CDR3 length: 17 residues. With 1 base clipped from V and 5 bases from J, the junction kept 8 bases outside the gene matches. In germline, CDR1 is MGHRA, CDR2 YSYEKL. CDR3: CASSQGSAGGLTGELFF. DNA of the CDR3: TGCGCCAGCAGCCAAGGTTCCGCGGGAGGGCTTACCGGGGAGCTGTTTTTT.

This clonotype was counted a few times. The chain employs TRBV25-1 and TRBJ1-2, with TRBD1 as a possible D gene (6 bases). The V gene's germline CDR1 is MGHDK and CDR2 SYGVNS. The CDR3 is made up of 14 amino acids. V was pared by 6 bases and J by 4 bases, with 15 bases between. For the CDR3, the DNA is TGTGCCAGCAGGACCACGGGGGCGCCCTATGGCTACACCTTC. Translation gives CASRTTGAPYGYTF.

CDR3: CSARDQLRESTDTQYF. In nucleotides, the CDR3 is TGCAGTGCTAGAGATCAATTGCGGGAGAGCACAGATACGCAGTATTTT. The rearrangement uses TRBV20-1 and TRBJ2-3; 7 positions agree with TRBD2. The V segment lost 0 bases and the J segment 0 bases; nucleotides outside the gene matches: 6. Germline CDR1 DFQATT, CDR2 SNEGSKA (reference sequence). The CDR3 length is 16 residues.

The chain uses TRBV7-2 and TRBJ2-2, with 7 nucleotides matching TRBD2. Per germline, CDR1 SGHTA and CDR2 FQGNSA. V gave up 5 bases and J gave up 0 bases; unmatched junction bases: 9. The CDR3 covers 17 residues. CDR3 in DNA: TGTGCCAGCAGCGCCCGGGGAGGGCTGCCGAACACCGGGGAGCTGTTTTTT. Protein product: CASSARGGLPNTGELFF. The variable domain in full, completed from reference TRBV7-2 and TRBJ2-2, reads GAGVSQSPSNKVTEKGKDVELRCDPISGHTALYWYRQSLGQGLEFLIYFQGNSAPDKSGLPSDRFSAERTGGSVSTLTIQRTQQEDSAVYLCASSARGGLPNTGELFFGEGSRLTVL.

The count of this clonotype is one. The chain carries TRBV24-1 and TRBJ2-5, with 12 bases aligning to TRBD2. The end of the DNA aligns better with TRBJ2-1, so the J call may be wrong. CDR1 KGHDR and CDR2 SFDVKD come from the germline V gene. This CDR3 has 18 residues. In DNA, the CDR3 is TGTGCCACCAGTGGCGGACTAGCGGGACCAAACATCAGGGATGAGCAGTTCTTC. It is translated as CATSGGLAGPNIRDEQFF.

A note on this clonotype: Compared with germline, one end of the junction differs, possibly owing to a read error. This sequence joins TRBV7-7 and TRBJ1-4, with 9 bases aligning to TRBD2. The DNA end is a closer match to TRBJ2-3, so the J assignment may be wrong. Germline V gene lookup returns CDR1 SSHAT and CDR2 FNYEAQ (reference sequence). This CDR3 contains 19 residues. The CDR3, as DNA: TGTGCTAGCAGCTTAGAGCTAGCGGGGCCCAGGGGTTACACAGATACGCAGTATTTT. It specifies CASSLELAGPRGYTDTQYF.

This chain connects TRBV3-1 to TRBJ1-4; D remains unclear. The CDR3 length is 16 residues. Trimming took off 7 bases at V and 8 bases at J, with 23 bases between the two ends. Per the germline V gene, CDR1 is LGHDT and CDR2 is YNNKEL (reference sequence). The CDR3, as DNA: TGTGCCAGCACCCAGACTCTCCTTGGACCGAACGAAAAACTGTTTTTT. It is translated as CASTQTLLGPNEKLFF. Complete variable domain (other parts from reference TRBV3-1 and TRBJ1-4): DTAVSQTPKYLVTQMGNDKSIKCEQNLGHDTMYWYKQDSKKFLKIMFSYNNKELIINETVPNRFSPKSPDKAHLNLHINSLELGDSAVYFCASTQTLLGPNEKLFFGSGTQLSVL.